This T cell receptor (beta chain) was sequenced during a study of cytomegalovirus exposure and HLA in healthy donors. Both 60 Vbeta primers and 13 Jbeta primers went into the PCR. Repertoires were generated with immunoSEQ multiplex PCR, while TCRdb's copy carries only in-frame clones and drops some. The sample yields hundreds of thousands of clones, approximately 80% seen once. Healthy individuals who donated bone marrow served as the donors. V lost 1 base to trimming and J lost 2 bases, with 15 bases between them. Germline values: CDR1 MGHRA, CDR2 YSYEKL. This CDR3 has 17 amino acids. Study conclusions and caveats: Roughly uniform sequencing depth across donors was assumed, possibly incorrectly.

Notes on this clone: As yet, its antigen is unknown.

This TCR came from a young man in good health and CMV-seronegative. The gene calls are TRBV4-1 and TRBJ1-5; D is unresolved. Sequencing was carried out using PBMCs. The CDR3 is CASSQVLRGKGNQPQHF. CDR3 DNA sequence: TGCGCCAGCAGCCAAGTTCTAAGAGGGAAAGGCAATCAGCCCCAGCATTTT.